This T cell receptor (beta chain) emerged from a study of cytomegalovirus exposure and HLA in healthy donors. Study-wide findings and caveats: Specificity of three CMV-associated chains for CMV antigens was verified in vitro. Within the approximately 130 validation repertoires, first-cohort TCR clusters tended to co-occur, according to a later analysis.

Germline CDR1 reads SGHAT; CDR2 reads FQNNGV. This CDR3 spans 15 amino acids. The ends were cut back, 1 base at V and 3 bases at J, with 13 bases in the middle. In the case of this clone: The antigen remains undetermined.

The donors were members of the validation cohort, which comprised approximately 120 subjects and was separate from the first cohort of around 700 subjects. Assay: immunoSEQ multiplex PCR; the TCRdb copy retains only in-frame clones and omits some. The profile covers around 300,000 clones, with just over 85% appearing a single time and approximately 1% taken by the ten largest. The chain uses TRBV11-2 and TRBJ2-7, with TRBD1 as a possible D gene (6 bases). The sample was PBMCs. The receptor was derived from a young woman in good health and CMV-seronegative. DNA of the CDR3: TGTGCCAGCAGCTTAGCTGGAGGACAGAGCTACGAGCAGTACTTC. It encodes CASSLAGGQSYEQYF.